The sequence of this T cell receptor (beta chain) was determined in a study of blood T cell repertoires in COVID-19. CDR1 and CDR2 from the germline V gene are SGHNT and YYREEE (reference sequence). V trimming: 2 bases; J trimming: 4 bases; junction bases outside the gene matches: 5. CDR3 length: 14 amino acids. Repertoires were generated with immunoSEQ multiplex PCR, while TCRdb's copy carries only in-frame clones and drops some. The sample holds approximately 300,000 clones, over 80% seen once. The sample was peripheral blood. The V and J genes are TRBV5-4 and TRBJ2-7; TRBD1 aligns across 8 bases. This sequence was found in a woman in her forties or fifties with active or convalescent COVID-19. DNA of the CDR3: TGTGCCAGCAGCTTAGGGACAGGCCGTTACGAGCAGTACTTC. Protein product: CASSLGTGRYEQYF. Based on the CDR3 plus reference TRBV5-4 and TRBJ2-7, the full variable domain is ETGVTQSPTHLIKTRGQQVTLRCSSQSGHNTVSWYQQALGQGPQFIFQYYREEENGRGNFPPRFSGLQFPNYSSELNVNALELDDSALYLCASSLGTGRYEQYFGPGTRLTVT.